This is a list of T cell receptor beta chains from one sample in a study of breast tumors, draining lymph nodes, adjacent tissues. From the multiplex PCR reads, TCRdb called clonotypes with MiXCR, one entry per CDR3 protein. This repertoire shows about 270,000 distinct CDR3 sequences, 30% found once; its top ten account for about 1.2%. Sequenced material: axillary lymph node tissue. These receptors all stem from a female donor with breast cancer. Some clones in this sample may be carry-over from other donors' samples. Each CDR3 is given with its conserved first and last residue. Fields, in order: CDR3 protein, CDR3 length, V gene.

CASIAGANTGELFF	14	TRBV2
CASSGQQGGDEKLFF	15	TRBV7-2
CASSLGQGSDYGYAF	15	TRBV12-5
CASSLLAAAYEQYF	14	TRBV12-3/TRBV12-4
CSVAKDYGYTF	11	TRBV29-1
CSATMTAPSNYGCTF	15	TRBV20-1
CASGFRTSGSYEQYF	15	TRBV12-5
CSALAAFSYEQYF	13	TRBV20-1
CASSDGTGQETQYF	14	TRBV4-1
CASTTGTSYNEQFF	14	TRBV19
CASSQDPRGNEQYF	14	TRBV3-1
CASSQGEDTQYF	12	TRBV19
CASTNPPGNTIYF	13	TRBV11-3
CASTSIMNEQFF	12	TRBV12-3/TRBV12-4
CASKGEQPYEQYF	13	TRBV10-1
CASSQGGANYGYTF	14	TRBV4-2
CASSLGQNGYTF	12	TRBV7-9
CASSYFDRIGSYEQYF	16	TRBV6-6
CASSHNRAYEQYF	13	TRBV6-1
CAWSYRDGNTIYF	13	TRBV30
CSARTSRNEQYF	12	TRBV20-1
CASSLGRDETGELFF	15	TRBV5-1
CASGLGGRSPEQFF	14	TRBV12-5
CSAREGGTGTGELFF	15	TRBV20-1
CATSSGVGIETQYF	14	TRBV5-1
CASSPRPGLEQFF	13	TRBV5-1
CSANSGGARKGYTF	14	TRBV20-1
CSASGWGGANEKLFF	15	TRBV20-1
CASSFVGGAKNIQYF	15	TRBV7-9
CASSRAGSRYNEQFF	15	TRBV6-2/TRBV6-3
CAGRTSGNTGELFF	14	TRBV2
CASSIGRAGQPLHF	14	TRBV19
CASSESYDRGPVGYTF	16	TRBV10-2